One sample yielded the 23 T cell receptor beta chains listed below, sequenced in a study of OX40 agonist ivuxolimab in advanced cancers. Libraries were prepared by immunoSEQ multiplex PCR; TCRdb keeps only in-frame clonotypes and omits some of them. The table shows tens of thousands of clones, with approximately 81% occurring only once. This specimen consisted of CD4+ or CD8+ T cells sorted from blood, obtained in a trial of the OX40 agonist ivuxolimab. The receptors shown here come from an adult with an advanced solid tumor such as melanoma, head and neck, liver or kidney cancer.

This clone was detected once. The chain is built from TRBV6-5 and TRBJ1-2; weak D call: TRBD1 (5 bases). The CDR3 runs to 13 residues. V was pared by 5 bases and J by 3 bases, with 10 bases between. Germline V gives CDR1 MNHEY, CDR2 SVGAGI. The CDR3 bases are TGTGCCAGCAGTGAGAGGGGTGACTATGGCTACACCTTC. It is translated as CASSERGDYGYTF.

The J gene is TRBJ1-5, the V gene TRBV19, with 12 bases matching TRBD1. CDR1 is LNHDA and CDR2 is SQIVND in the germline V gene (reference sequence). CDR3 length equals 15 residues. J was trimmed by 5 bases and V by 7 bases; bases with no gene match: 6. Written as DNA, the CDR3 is TGTGCCAGTATGTCGGGACAGGGGGCCTATCAGCCCCAGCATTTT. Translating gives CASMSGQGAYQPQHF.

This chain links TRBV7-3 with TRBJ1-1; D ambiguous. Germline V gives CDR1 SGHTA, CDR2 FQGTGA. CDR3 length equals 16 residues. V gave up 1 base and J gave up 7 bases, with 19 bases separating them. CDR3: CASSLNPPGAGNEAFF. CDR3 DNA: TGTGCCAGCAGCTTAAATCCCCCGGGAGCGGGCAATGAAGCTTTCTTT.

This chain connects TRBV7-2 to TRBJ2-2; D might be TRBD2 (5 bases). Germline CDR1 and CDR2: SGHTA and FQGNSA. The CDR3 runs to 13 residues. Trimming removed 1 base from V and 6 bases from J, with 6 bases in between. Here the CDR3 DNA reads TGTGCCAGCAGCTTAGGGCGGGCCGGGGAGCTGTTTTTT. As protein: CASSLGRAGELFF. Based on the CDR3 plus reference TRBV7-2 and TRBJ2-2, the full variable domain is GAGVSQSPSNKVTEKGKDVELRCDPISGHTALYWYRQSLGQGLEFLIYFQGNSAPDKSGLPSDRFSAERTGGSVSTLTIQRTQQEDSAVYLCASSLGRAGELFFGEGSRLTVL.

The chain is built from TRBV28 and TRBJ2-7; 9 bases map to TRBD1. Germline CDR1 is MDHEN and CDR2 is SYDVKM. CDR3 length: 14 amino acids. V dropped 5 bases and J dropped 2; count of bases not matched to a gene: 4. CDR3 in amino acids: CASSRTGDTYEQYF. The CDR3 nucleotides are TGTGCCAGCAGTCGGACAGGGGATACCTACGAGCAGTACTTC.

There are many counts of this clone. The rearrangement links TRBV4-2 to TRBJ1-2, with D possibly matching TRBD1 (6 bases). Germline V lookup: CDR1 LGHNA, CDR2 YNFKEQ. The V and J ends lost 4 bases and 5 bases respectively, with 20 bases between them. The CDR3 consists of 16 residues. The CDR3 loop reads CASSREVEGTIYGYTF. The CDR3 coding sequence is TGTGCCAGCAGCCGAGAAGTCGAGGGGACAATATATGGCTACACCTTC.

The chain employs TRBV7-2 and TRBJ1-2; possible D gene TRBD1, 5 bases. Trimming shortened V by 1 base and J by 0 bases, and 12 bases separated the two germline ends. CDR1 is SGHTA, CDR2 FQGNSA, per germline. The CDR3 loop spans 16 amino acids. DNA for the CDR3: TGTGCCAGCAGCTTAGGTCCGGGGCGGACTAACTATGGCTACACCTTC. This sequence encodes CASSLGPGRTNYGYTF.

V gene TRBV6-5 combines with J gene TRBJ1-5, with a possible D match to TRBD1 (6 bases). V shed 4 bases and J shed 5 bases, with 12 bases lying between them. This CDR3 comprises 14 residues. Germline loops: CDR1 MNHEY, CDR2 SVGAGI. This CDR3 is CASSFDRRYQPQHF. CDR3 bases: TGTGCCAGCAGTTTCGACAGGCGGTATCAGCCCCAGCATTTT.

CDR3 protein: CASSVGTDAGYTF. CDR3 nucleotide sequence: TGTGCCAGCAGCGTAGGGACCGATGCTGGCTACACCTTC. This sequence joins TRBV9 and TRBJ1-2; unclear D gene. Germline V gene lookup returns CDR1 SGDLS and CDR2 YYNGEE. CDR3 length: 13 amino acids. With 0 bases removed from V and 7 bases from J, the gap between germline ends came to 10 bases.

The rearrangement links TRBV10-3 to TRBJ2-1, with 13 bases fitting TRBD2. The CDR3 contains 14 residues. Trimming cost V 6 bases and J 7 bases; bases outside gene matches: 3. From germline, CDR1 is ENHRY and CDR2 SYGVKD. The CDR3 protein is CAIREGLAGNEQFF. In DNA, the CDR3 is TGTGCCATCAGGGAGGGACTAGCGGGAAATGAGCAGTTCTTC.

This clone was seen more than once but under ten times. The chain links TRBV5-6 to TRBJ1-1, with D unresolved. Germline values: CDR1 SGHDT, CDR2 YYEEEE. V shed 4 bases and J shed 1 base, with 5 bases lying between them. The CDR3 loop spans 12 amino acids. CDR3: CASSVGNTEAFF. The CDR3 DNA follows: TGTGCCAGCAGCGTCGGGAACACTGAAGCTTTCTTT. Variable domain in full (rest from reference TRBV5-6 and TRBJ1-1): DAGVTQSPTHLIKTRGQQVTLRCSPKSGHDTVSWYQQALGQGPQFIFQYYEEEERQRGNFPDRFSGHQFPNYSSELNVNALLLGDSALYLCASSVGNTEAFFGQGTRLTVV.

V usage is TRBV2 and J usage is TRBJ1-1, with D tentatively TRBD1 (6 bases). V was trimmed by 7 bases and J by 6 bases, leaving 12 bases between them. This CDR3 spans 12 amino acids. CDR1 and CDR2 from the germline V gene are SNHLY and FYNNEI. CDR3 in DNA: TGTGCCAGCACACTACAGGGTGCTGAAGCTTTCTTT. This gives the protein CASTLQGAEAFF.

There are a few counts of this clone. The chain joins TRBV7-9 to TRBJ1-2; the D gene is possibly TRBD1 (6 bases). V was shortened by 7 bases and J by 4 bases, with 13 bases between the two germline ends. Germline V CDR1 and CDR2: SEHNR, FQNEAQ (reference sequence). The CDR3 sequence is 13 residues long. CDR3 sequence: CASTIPTGYGYTF. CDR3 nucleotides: TGTGCCAGCACCATCCCGACAGGCTATGGCTACACCTTC.

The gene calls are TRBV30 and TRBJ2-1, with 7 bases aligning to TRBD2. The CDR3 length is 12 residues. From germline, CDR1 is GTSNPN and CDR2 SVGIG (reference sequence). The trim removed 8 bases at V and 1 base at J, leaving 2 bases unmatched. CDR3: CAGGRSYNEQFF. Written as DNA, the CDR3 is TGTGCCGGCGGGAGATCCTACAATGAGCAGTTCTTC. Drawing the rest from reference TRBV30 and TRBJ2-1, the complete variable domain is SQTIHQWPATLVQPVGSPLSLECTVEGTSNPNLYWYRQAAGRGLQLLFYSVGIGQISSEVPQNLSASRPQDRQFILSSKKLLLSDSGFYLCAGGRSYNEQFFGPGTRLTVL.

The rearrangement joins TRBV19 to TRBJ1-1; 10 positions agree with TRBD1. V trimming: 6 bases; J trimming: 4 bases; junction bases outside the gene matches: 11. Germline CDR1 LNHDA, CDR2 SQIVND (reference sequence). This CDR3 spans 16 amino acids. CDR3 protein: CASSRRQGAAGTEAFF. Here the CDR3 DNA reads TGTGCCAGTAGCCGTCGACAGGGGGCGGCGGGCACTGAAGCTTTCTTT.

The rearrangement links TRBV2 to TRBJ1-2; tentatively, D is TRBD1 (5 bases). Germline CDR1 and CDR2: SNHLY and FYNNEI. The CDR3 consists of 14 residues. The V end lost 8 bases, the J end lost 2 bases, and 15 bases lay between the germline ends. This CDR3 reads CASAEGSFNYGYTF. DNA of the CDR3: TGTGCCAGCGCTGAGGGGTCCTTCAACTATGGCTACACCTTC. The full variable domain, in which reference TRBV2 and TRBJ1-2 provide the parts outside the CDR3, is EPEVTQTPSHQVTQMGQEVILRCVPISNHLYFYWYRQILGQKVEFLVSFYNNEISEKSEIFDDQFSVERPDGSNFTLKIRSTKLEDSAMYFCASAEGSFNYGYTFGSGTRLTVV.

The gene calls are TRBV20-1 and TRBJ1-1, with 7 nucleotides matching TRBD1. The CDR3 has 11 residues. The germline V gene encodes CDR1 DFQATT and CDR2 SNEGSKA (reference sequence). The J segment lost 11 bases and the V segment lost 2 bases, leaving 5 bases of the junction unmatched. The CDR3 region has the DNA TGCAGTGCTAGACAGGGGGTCTCCGCTTTCTTT. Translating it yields CSARQGVSAFF.

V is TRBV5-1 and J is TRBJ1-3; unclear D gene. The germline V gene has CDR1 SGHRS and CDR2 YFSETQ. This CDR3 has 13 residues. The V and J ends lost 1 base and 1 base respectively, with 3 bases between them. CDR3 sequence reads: CASSLMSGNTIYF. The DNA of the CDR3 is TGCGCCAGCAGCTTGATGTCTGGAAACACCATATATTTT. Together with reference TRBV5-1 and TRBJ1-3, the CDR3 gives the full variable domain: KAGVTQTPRYLIKTRGQQVTLSCSPISGHRSVSWYQQTPGQGLQFLFEYFSETQRNKGNFPGRFSGRQFSNSRSEMNVSTLELGDSALYLCASSLMSGNTIYFGEGSWLTVV.

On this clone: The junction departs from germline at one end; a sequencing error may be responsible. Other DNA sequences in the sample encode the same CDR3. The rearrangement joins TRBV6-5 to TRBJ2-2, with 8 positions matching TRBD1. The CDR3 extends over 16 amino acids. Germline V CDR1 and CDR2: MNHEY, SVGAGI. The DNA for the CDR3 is TGTGCCAGCAGTTACTCGAGGGACAGGCTCACCGGGGAGCTATTTTTT. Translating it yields CASSYSRDRLTGELFF.

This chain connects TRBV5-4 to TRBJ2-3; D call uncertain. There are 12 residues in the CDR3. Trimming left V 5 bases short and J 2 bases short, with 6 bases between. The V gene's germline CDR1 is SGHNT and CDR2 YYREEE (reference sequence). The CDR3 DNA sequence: TGTGCCAGCAGAGGAGTCACAGATACGCAGTATTTT. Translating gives CASRGVTDTQYF.

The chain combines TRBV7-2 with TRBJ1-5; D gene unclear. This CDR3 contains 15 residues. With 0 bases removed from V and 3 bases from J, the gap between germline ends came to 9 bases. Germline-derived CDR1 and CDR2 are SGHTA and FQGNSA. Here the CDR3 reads CASSLATETNQPQHF. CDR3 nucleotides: TGTGCCAGCAGCTTAGCAACCGAGACCAATCAGCCCCAGCATTTT.

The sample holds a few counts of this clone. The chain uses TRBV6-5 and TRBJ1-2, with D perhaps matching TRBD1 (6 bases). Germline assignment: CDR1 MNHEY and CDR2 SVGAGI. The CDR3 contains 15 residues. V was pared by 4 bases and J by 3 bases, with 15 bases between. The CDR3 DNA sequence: TGTGCCAGCAGTTTTTCAGGGGTCAGTGACTATGGCTACACCTTC. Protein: CASSFSGVSDYGYTF.

CDR3 nucleotide sequence: TGTGCCAGCAGTCTCGCCCAGGGCCCCAATGAAAAACTGTTTTTT. This sequence encodes CASSLAQGPNEKLFF. The chain combines TRBV2 with TRBJ1-4, with D perhaps TRBD1 (5 bases). The germline CDR1 and CDR2 sequences are SNHLY and FYNNEI. This CDR3 is 15 amino acids long. Trimming removed 5 bases at V and 5 bases at J, with 15 bases between.